This T cell receptor (beta chain) was recorded in a study of tumor-infiltrating lymphocytes in primary liver carcinoma. With regard to this clonotype: Its matching antigen is unknown. The junction shows a germline mismatch at one end, possibly a read error.

Co-extracting RNA and DNA was done with about 20-33 mg of unsorted bulk tissue as input. Researchers generated TCR beta cDNA from approximately 500 ng of total RNA, relying on a constant-region primer. ARM-PCR was slightly modified, and three nested multiplex PCR rounds with it gave rise to the TCR beta libraries. TCRdb re-analysed the multiplex PCR reads in MiXCR, keeping a single row per CDR3 protein. The sample lists 90,000 to 140,000 distinct CDR3 sequences, about four fifths occurring once. Study outcomes and limitations: Paired tumor-adjacent and tumor-blood samples overlapped less than tumor region pairs did.

The specimen sequenced was liver tumor tissue from sampling region 3. Subset defined: tumor region T3, left-lateral pole. This sequence originates from a man aged 40-49 years with primary liver carcinoma and hepatitis B virus infection.

CDR3 residues: CASSRTWTNEKLFF. Written as DNA, the CDR3 is TGTGCCAGCAGCCGTACTTGGACTAATGAAAAACTGTTCTTT. The J gene is TRBJ1-4, the V gene TRBV6-5; D is undetermined. Germline V gene data show CDR1 as MNHEY and CDR2 as SVGAGI. This CDR3 has 14 residues.